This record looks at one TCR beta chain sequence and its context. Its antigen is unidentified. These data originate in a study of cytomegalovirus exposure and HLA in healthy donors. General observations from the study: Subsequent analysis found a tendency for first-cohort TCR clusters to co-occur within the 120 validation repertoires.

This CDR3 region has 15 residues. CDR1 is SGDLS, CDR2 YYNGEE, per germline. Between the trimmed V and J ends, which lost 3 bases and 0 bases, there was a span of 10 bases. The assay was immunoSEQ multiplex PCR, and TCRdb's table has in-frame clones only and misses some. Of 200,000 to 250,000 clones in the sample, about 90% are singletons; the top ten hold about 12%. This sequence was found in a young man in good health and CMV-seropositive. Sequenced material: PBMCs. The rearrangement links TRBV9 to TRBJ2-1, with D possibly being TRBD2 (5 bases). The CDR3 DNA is TGTGCCAGCAGCGAGGACTCTTACTCCTACAATGAGCAGTTCTTC. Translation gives CASSEDSYSYNEQFF. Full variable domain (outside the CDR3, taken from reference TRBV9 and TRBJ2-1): DSGVTQTPKHLITATGQRVTLRCSPRSGDLSVYWYQQSLDQGLQFLIQYYNGEERAKGNILERFSAQQFPDLHSELNLSSLELGDSALYFCASSEDSYSYNEQFFGPGTRLTVL.